The rows below give T cell receptor beta chains drawn from one sample of a study of cytomegalovirus exposure and HLA in healthy donors. The repertoire was sequenced with immunoSEQ multiplex PCR; TCRdb's copy has only in-frame clones and lacks some. Here the sample spans some 140,000 clones, 80% to 90% being singletons. The sequenced sample consisted of PBMCs. These receptors all come from a man aged 18 to 35 in good health and CMV-seropositive. The CDR3 runs from the conserved cysteine through the conserved F or W. The order of the fields is V gene, J gene, clone size, D gene, CDR3 DNA, CDR3 protein. A D gene is named only where the DNA matches it firmly. Size tells how often a clone was seen (once, few, many) or the class of an expanded clone, and some rows leave it out.

v_gene: TRBV5-1
j_gene: TRBJ2-5
abundance: NA
d_gene: NA
CDR3nt: TGCGCCAGCAGCTTGGCTGGACAGCAAGAGACCCAGTACTTC
CDR3aa: CASSLAGQQETQYF

v_gene: TRBV7-9
j_gene: TRBJ2-1
abundance: NA
d_gene: NA
CDR3nt: TGTGCCAGCAGCTTAGCGGCAGGGATCCTTTGGAATGAGCAGTTCTTC
CDR3aa: CASSLAAGILWNEQFF

v_gene: TRBV6-5
j_gene: TRBJ2-3
abundance: NA
d_gene: NA
CDR3nt: TGTGCCAGCAGTTACTCGAGGTATAGGGATACGCAGTATTTT
CDR3aa: CASSYSRYRDTQYF

v_gene: TRBV15
j_gene: TRBJ1-5
abundance: NA
d_gene: TRBD1
CDR3nt: TGTGCCACCAGCAGAGAGGGGGGACAGGGGGCCTGGCAGCCCCAGCATTTT
CDR3aa: CATSREGGQGAWQPQHF

v_gene: TRBV11-2
j_gene: TRBJ2-7
abundance: once
d_gene: TRBD1
CDR3nt: TGTGCCAGCAGGATTACGGGACAGGGGGCGCAAAGCTACGAGCAGTACTTC
CDR3aa: CASRITGQGAQSYEQYF

v_gene: TRBV5-1
j_gene: TRBJ1-4
abundance: NA
d_gene: NA
CDR3nt: TGCGCCAGCGCGTACGACACGGGGTTGGGTGAAAAACTGTTTTTT
CDR3aa: CASAYDTGLGEKLFF

v_gene: TRBV2
j_gene: TRBJ1-5
abundance: NA
d_gene: NA
CDR3nt: TGTGCCAGCAATCCCGTGGAGGGGATCGATCAGCCCCAGCATTTT
CDR3aa: CASNPVEGIDQPQHF

v_gene: TRBV7-2
j_gene: TRBJ2-6
abundance: NA
d_gene: TRBD2
CDR3nt: TGTGCCAGCAGCTTAAGTCGGGGGGGCGTCTCCTCTGGGGCCAACGTCCTGACTTTC
CDR3aa: CASSLSRGGVSSGANVLTF

v_gene: TRBV5-1
j_gene: TRBJ1-3
abundance: few
d_gene: TRBD1
CDR3nt: TGCGCCAGCAGCTCGGGGACAGGGGCTGGAAACACCATATATTTT
CDR3aa: CASSSGTGAGNTIYF

v_gene: TRBV5-1
j_gene: TRBJ1-4
abundance: NA
d_gene: NA
CDR3nt: TGCGCCAGCAGCTTGGTTCAGGGAGGGGAAAAACTGTTTTTT
CDR3aa: CASSLVQGGEKLFF

v_gene: TRBV2
j_gene: TRBJ2-5
abundance: NA
d_gene: TRBD2
CDR3nt: TGTGCCAGCAGTGGAATAGCGGGGATCCAAGAGACCCAGTACTTC
CDR3aa: CASSGIAGIQETQYF

v_gene: TRBV7-9
j_gene: TRBJ1-4
abundance: NA
d_gene: TRBD1
CDR3nt: TGTGCCAGCAGAGACAGGGTTAATGAAAAACTGTTTTTT
CDR3aa: CASRDRVNEKLFF

v_gene: TRBV11-2
j_gene: TRBJ2-3
abundance: NA
d_gene: TRBD2
CDR3nt: TGTGCCAGCAGCCATGGGACTAGCGGCACAGATACGCAGTATTTT
CDR3aa: CASSHGTSGTDTQYF

v_gene: TRBV6-5
j_gene: TRBJ2-7
abundance: NA
d_gene: TRBD1
CDR3nt: TGTGCCAGCAGCCTGGACAGGGTAGGGGAGCAGTACTTC
CDR3aa: CASSLDRVGEQYF

v_gene: TRBV29-1
j_gene: TRBJ1-2
abundance: NA
d_gene: TRBD1
CDR3nt: TGCAGCGTTGAAGAGGACAGGATTAACTATGGCTACACCTTC
CDR3aa: CSVEEDRINYGYTF

v_gene: TRBV6-1
j_gene: TRBJ2-1
abundance: NA
d_gene: NA
CDR3nt: TGTGCCAGCAGTGAACAAGGCGGGTTCTCCTACAATGAGCAGTTCTTC
CDR3aa: CASSEQGGFSYNEQFF

v_gene: TRBV7-8
j_gene: TRBJ1-1
abundance: NA
d_gene: NA
CDR3nt: TGTGCCAGCGGGGGGATGAACACTGAAGCTTTCTTT
CDR3aa: CASGGMNTEAFF

v_gene: TRBV10-2
j_gene: TRBJ1-2
abundance: few
d_gene: TRBD1
CDR3nt: TGCGCCAGCAGTGCCAGACAGGGAATAGGCTACACCTTC
CDR3aa: CASSARQGIGYTF

v_gene: TRBV7-2
j_gene: TRBJ1-5
abundance: NA
d_gene: NA
CDR3nt: TGTGCCAGCAGCCTTGGACAAGAAGGTCAGCCCCAGCATTTT
CDR3aa: CASSLGQEGQPQHF

v_gene: TRBV5-1
j_gene: TRBJ1-3
abundance: NA
d_gene: NA
CDR3nt: TGCGCCAGCAGCCGAGACGGGAACTCTGGAAACACCATATATTTT
CDR3aa: CASSRDGNSGNTIYF

v_gene: TRBV4-3
j_gene: TRBJ2-5
abundance: NA
d_gene: NA
CDR3nt: TGCGCCAGCAGCCAAGTGATCGGCGGAATGCAGTACTTC
CDR3aa: CASSQVIGGMQYF

v_gene: TRBV9
j_gene: TRBJ2-5
abundance: NA
d_gene: TRBD2
CDR3nt: TGTGCCAGCAGCGCGGGGGGGATCCAAGAGACCCAGTACTTC
CDR3aa: CASSAGGIQETQYF

v_gene: TRBV19
j_gene: TRBJ2-2
abundance: NA
d_gene: NA
CDR3nt: TGTGCCAGCTCTCAAGGGGCCCGTCGGAACACCGGGGAGCTGTTTTTT
CDR3aa: CASSQGARRNTGELFF

v_gene: TRBV4-3
j_gene: TRBJ1-3
abundance: NA
d_gene: NA
CDR3nt: TGCGCCAGCAGCCCTCAACAGGGATCAACCGGAAACACCATATATTTT
CDR3aa: CASSPQQGSTGNTIYF

v_gene: TRBV9
j_gene: TRBJ2-1
abundance: NA
d_gene: TRBD1
CDR3nt: TGTGCCAGCAGCGTAGGAGGGGGCTGGTACAATGAGCAGTTCTTC
CDR3aa: CASSVGGGWYNEQFF

v_gene: TRBV23-1
j_gene: TRBJ2-3
abundance: NA
d_gene: NA
CDR3nt: TGCGCCAGCAGTCAAATGAGACATAGCACAGATACGCAGTATTTT
CDR3aa: CASSQMRHSTDTQYF

v_gene: TRBV30
j_gene: TRBJ1-5
abundance: NA
d_gene: NA
CDR3nt: TGTGCCTGGAGTGTAGGGCAGGGCCGACAGCCCCAGCATTTT
CDR3aa: CAWSVGQGRQPQHF

v_gene: TRBV25-1
j_gene: TRBJ2-3
abundance: NA
d_gene: NA
CDR3nt: TGTGCCAGCAGTGAATTCGACATACCTAGCGCGCAGTATTTT
CDR3aa: CASSEFDIPSAQYF

v_gene: TRBV7-8
j_gene: TRBJ2-7
abundance: NA
d_gene: TRBD1
CDR3nt: TGTGCCAGCAGCTACTCCGATACTGGGACAGGGTTCCACGAGCAGTACTTC
CDR3aa: CASSYSDTGTGFHEQYF

v_gene: TRBV27
j_gene: TRBJ1-2
abundance: NA
d_gene: TRBD1
CDR3nt: TGTGCCAGCAGTGGGTTAGGACAGGGTGAAGCTGGCTACACCTTC
CDR3aa: CASSGLGQGEAGYTF